Sequencing of this T cell receptor (beta chain) was carried out in a study of patients and donors after allogeneic stem cell transplantation. CDR1 and CDR2 (germline): MNHNY, SVGAGI (reference sequence). This CDR3 has 16 residues. Trimming at V came to 4 bases and at J to 2 bases, leaving 8 bases not matched to a gene. TCRdb re-analysed the RT-PCR reads in MiXCR, keeping a single row per CDR3 protein. The sample has approximately 210,000 distinct CDR3 sequences, 40% to 45% seen once; the top ten hold 33%. The sample consisted of blood, either unsorted or a sorted T cell fraction (not recorded which). The TCR sequence derives from a human donor who was either an allogeneic HSCT recipient or a stem cell or donor lymphocyte infusion donor (not recorded which). It is not recorded whose cells these are; they may come from a transplant donor. V usage is TRBV6-6 and J usage is TRBJ2-3, with 8 bases identical to TRBD1. CDR3: CASSFTRTGNTDTQYF. The CDR3 DNA follows: TGTGCCAGCAGTTTTACTCGGACAGGGAACACAGATACGCAGTATTTT.